A selection of T cell receptor beta chains follows, all from one sample in a study of CD8 T cells in Susac syndrome. In TCRdb, the immunoSEQ multiplex PCR reads were re-called with MiXCR into one record per CDR3 protein. Altogether roughly 100,000 distinct CDR3 sequences are present, approximately 94% being singletons, with the ten largest covering about 0.41%. Source material: CD8+ T cells from PBMCs. The receptors come from a human donor with Susac syndrome. Each CDR3 is given with its conserved first and last residue. D genes are given only for firm matches. Clone size is stated in some rows and not others, as once, few, many or a class when expanded.

CDR3 DNA,CDR3 protein,clone size,D gene,V gene,J gene
TGTGCCAGCAGCCAAGATGGGGGACAGGGGGATCGCAACTATGGCTACACCTTC,CASSQDGGQGDRNYGYTF,NA,TRBD1,TRBV3-1,TRBJ1-2
TGCGCCAGCAGCCAAGATCCGGGGCAAGGTGAGCAGTTCTTC,CASSQDPGQGEQFF,NA,NA,TRBV4-1,TRBJ2-1
TGTGCCAGCAATAACCAGGGGGCCGGTCAGCCCCAGCATTTT,CASNNQGAGQPQHF,NA,TRBD1,TRBV6-5,TRBJ1-5
TGTGCCAGCAGCGTTAGTGCTAGCGAGGCAGATACGCAGTATTTT,CASSVSASEADTQYF,once,NA,TRBV9,TRBJ2-3
TGTGCCAGCAGTTTATCGGCAGGGGGCCAAGAGACCCAGTACTTC,CASSLSAGGQETQYF,NA,TRBD1,TRBV27,TRBJ2-5
TGTGCCTGGGAGCCCCGGCCCCACTCCGGGGAGCTGTTTTTT,CAWEPRPHSGELFF,NA,NA,TRBV30,TRBJ2-2
TGCGCCAGCAGCCAAGAGGGGGGTTCCTTCTACAATGAGCAGTTCTTC,CASSQEGGSFYNEQFF,NA,NA,TRBV4-3,TRBJ2-1
TGTGCCAGTGCCTCCCGGCCAGCTGAAGCTTTCTTT,CASASRPAEAFF,NA,NA,TRBV19,TRBJ1-1
TGTGCCAGCAGCCAAGAAGTCTACAATGAGCAGTTCTTC,CASSQEVYNEQFF,NA,NA,TRBV14,TRBJ2-1
TGCAGCGTCCGGGAGGCGACAGATACGCAGTATTTT,CSVREATDTQYF,NA,TRBD2,TRBV29-1,TRBJ2-3
TGTGCCAGCAGCCCCGGGCAGGGGAAATCTTCACCCCTCCACTTT,CASSPGQGKSSPLHF,NA,NA,TRBV9,TRBJ1-6
TGCAGTGCCGCATGGAACACCGGGGAGCTGTTTTTT,CSAAWNTGELFF,NA,NA,TRBV20-1,TRBJ2-2
TGTGCCAGCAGCTTAGCAGGGGCCGGGGGGACAGCCGAAGCTTTCTTT,CASSLAGAGGTAEAFF,NA,TRBD1,TRBV7-6,TRBJ1-1
TGTGCCAGCAGTTTGAATGCCTACGAGCAGTACTTC,CASSLNAYEQYF,few,NA,TRBV6-5,TRBJ2-7
TGTGCCAGCAGCTTAGAAACGGCGGGCCCCTCCAATGAGCAGTTCTTC,CASSLETAGPSNEQFF,NA,NA,TRBV11-2,TRBJ2-1
TGCAGCGTTGGGAATCAGCCCCAGCATTTT,CSVGNQPQHF,NA,NA,TRBV29-1,TRBJ1-5
TGTGCCAGCAGCTTTTTACAGGGAATGAACACTGAAGCTTTCTTT,CASSFLQGMNTEAFF,NA,NA,TRBV7-9,TRBJ1-1
TGTGCCACCGATACAGGGAACGGGGCCAACGTCCTGACTTTC,CATDTGNGANVLTF,NA,NA,TRBV19,TRBJ2-6
TGTGCCAGCAGCGGAGCTAGCGGGGGTGCTTACAATGAGCAGTTCTTC,CASSGASGGAYNEQFF,NA,TRBD2,TRBV9,TRBJ2-1
TGTGCCAGCAGCTTTGAACTTGGGGGGAACATTCAGTACTTC,CASSFELGGNIQYF,NA,NA,TRBV7-8,TRBJ2-4